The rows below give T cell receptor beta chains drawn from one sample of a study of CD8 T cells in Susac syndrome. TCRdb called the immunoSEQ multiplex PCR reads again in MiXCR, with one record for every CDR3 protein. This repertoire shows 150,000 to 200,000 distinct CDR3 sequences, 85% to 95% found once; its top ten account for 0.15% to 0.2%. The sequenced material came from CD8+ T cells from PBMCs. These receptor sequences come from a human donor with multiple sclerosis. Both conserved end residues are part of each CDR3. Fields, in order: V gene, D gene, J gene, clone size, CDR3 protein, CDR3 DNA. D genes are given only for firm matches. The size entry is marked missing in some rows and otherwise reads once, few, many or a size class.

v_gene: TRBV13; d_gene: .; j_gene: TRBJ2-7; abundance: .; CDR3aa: CASSLAGSGHYEQYF; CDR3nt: TGTGCCAGCAGCTTAGCGGGATCAGGCCACTACGAGCAGTACTTC
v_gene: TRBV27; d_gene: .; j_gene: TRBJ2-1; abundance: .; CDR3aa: CASSIIGDHEQFF; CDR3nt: TGTGCCAGCAGTATCATAGGGGATCATGAGCAGTTCTTC
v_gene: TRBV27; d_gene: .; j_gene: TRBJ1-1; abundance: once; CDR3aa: CASSLGRFLDSEAFF; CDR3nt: TGTGCCAGCAGTTTAGGTCGTTTTCTGGACTCTGAAGCTTTCTTT
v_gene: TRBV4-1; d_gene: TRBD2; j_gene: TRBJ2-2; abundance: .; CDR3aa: CASSQLAGANTGELFF; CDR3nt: TGCGCCAGCAGCCAGCTAGCGGGGGCGAACACCGGGGAGCTGTTTTTT
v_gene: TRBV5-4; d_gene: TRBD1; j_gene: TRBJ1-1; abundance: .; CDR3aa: CASSYEGATEAFF; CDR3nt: TGTGCCAGCAGCTACGAGGGGGCCACTGAAGCTTTCTTT
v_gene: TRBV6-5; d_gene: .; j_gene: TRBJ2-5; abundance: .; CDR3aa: CASSYSQRYQETQYF; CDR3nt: TGTGCCAGCAGTTACTCACAGAGGTACCAAGAGACCCAGTACTTC
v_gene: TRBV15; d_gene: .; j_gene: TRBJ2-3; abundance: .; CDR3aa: CATSSTGDTQYF; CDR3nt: TGTGCCACCAGCAGTACAGGGGATACGCAGTATTTT
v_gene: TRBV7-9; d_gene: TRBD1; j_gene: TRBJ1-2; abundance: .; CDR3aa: CASSLTTGDYGYTF; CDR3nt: TGTGCCAGCAGCTTAACCACAGGGGACTATGGCTACACCTTC
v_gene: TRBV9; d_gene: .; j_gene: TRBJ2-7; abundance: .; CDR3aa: CASSVGLPGYEQYF; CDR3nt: TGTGCCAGCAGCGTAGGACTCCCTGGCTACGAGCAGTACTTC
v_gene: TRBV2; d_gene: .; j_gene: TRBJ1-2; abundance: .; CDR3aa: CASSEADRTYGYTF; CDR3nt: TGTGCCAGCAGTGAAGCGGACAGAACCTATGGCTACACCTTC
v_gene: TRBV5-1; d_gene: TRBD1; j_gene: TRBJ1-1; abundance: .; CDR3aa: CASSSAGQGVEAFF; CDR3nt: TGCGCCAGCAGCTCCGCCGGACAGGGGGTTGAAGCTTTCTTT
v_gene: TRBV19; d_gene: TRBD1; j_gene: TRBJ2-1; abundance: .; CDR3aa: CASSISPGGYNEQFF; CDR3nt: TGTGCCAGTAGTATATCCCCAGGGGGCTACAATGAGCAGTTCTTC
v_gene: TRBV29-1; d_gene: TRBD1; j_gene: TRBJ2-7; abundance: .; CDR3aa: CSGTRGYEQYF; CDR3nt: TGCAGCGGTACCAGGGGGTACGAGCAGTACTTC
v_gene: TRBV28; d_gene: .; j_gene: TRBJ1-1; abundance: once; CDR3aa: CASSPLSWGTTEAFF; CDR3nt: TGTGCCAGCAGTCCTTTAAGTTGGGGTACCACTGAAGCTTTCTTT
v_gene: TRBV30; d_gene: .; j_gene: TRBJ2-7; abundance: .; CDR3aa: CAWSFDVNPYEQYF; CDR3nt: TGTGCCTGGAGTTTCGACGTCAACCCCTACGAGCAGTACTTC
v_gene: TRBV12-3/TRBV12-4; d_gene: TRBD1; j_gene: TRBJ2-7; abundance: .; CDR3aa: CASSPTGQVTYEQYF; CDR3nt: TGTGCCAGCAGTCCCACCGGACAGGTGACCTACGAGCAGTACTTC
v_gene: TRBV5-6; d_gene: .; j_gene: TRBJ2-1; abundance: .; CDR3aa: CASSLVGDISYNEQFF; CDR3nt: TGTGCCAGCAGCTTGGTCGGGGACATTTCCTACAATGAGCAGTTCTTC
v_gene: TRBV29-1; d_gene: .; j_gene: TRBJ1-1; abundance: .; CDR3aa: CSVEGINTEAFF; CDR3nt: TGCAGCGTTGAAGGGATCAACACTGAAGCTTTCTTT
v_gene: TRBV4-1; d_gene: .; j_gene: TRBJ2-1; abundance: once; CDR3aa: CASSQVVNRNNEQFF; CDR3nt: TGCGCCAGCAGCCAAGTAGTTAACAGAAACAATGAGCAGTTCTTC
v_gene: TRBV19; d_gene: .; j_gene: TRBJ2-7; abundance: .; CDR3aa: CASSLDTYEQYF; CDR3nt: TGTGCCAGTAGTCTCGACACCTACGAGCAGTACTTC
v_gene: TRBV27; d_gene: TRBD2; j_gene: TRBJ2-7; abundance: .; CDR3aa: CASSLWRGDPEQYF; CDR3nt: TGTGCCAGCAGTTTATGGCGGGGGGATCCCGAGCAGTACTTC
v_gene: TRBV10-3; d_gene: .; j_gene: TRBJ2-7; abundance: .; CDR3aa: CAISSLRQADYEQYF; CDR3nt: TGTGCCATCTCCTCCTTACGACAGGCGGACTACGAGCAGTACTTC
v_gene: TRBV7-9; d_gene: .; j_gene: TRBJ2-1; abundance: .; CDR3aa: CASSTPTSGPSDEQFF; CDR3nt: TGTGCCAGCAGCACCCCGACTAGTGGCCCTTCGGATGAGCAGTTCTTC
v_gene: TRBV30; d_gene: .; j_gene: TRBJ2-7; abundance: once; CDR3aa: CAWSSPGLEQYF; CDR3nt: TGTGCCTGGAGTTCCCCAGGGTTGGAGCAGTACTTC
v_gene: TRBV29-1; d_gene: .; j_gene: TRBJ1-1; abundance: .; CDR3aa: CSVQQNAHTEAFF; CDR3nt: TGCAGCGTCCAACAGAATGCGCACACTGAAGCTTTCTTT
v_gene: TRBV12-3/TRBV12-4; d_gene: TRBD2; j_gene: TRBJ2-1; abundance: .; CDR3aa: CASSLFGSGAYSEQFF; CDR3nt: TGTGCCAGCAGTTTATTTGGTAGCGGGGCGTATAGTGAGCAGTTCTTC
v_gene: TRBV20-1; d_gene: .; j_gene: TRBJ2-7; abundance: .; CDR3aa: CSARVYEVESYEQYF; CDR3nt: TGCAGTGCTAGAGTTTATGAGGTGGAATCCTACGAGCAGTACTTC
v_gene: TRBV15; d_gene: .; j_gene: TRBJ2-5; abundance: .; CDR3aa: CATSSRERVSQETQYF; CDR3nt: TGTGCCACCTCCTCGAGGGAGCGGGTCAGTCAAGAGACCCAGTACTTC
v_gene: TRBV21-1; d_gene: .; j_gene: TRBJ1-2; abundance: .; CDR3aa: CASSKGESSRNYGYTF; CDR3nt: TGTGCCAGCAGCAAAGGGGAATCCAGTCGCAACTATGGCTACACCTTC
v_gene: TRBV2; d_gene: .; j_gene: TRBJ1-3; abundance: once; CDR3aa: CASSDGRRNTIYF; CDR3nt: TGTGCCAGCAGCGACGGACGGAGAAACACCATATATTTT
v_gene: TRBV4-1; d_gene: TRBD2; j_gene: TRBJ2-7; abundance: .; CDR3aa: CASSRTSGTSYEQYF; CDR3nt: TGCGCCAGCAGCCGGACTAGCGGGACCTCCTACGAGCAGTACTTC
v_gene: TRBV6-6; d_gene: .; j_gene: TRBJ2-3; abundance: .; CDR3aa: CASSYTPGHTDTQYF; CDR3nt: TGTGCCAGCAGTTACACCCCGGGGCACACAGATACGCAGTATTTT
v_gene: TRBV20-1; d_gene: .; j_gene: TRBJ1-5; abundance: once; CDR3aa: CSAPGDDNQPQHF; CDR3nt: TGCAGTGCCCCCGGGGACGACAATCAGCCCCAGCATTTT
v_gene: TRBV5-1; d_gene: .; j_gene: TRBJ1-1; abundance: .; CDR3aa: CASSFSVHTEAFF; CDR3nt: TGCGCCAGCAGCTTTTCGGTCCACACTGAAGCTTTCTTT
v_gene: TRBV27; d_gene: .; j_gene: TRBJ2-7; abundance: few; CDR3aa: CASSYEQYF; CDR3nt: TGTGCCAGTAGTTACGAGCAGTACTTC
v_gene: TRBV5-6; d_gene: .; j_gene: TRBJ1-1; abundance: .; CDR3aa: CASSLGLRDTEAFF; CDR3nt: TGTGCCAGCAGCTTGGGACTGCGGGACACTGAAGCTTTCTTT
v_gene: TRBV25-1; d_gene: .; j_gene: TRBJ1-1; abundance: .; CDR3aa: CASSEGLHTEAFF; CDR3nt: TGTGCCAGCAGTGAAGGACTCCACACTGAAGCTTTCTTT
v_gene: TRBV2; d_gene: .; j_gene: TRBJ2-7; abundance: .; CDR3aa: CASSDWGAYEQYF; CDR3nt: TGTGCCAGCAGTGACTGGGGGGCCTACGAGCAGTACTTC
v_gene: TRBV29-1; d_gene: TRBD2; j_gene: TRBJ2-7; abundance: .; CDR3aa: CSAFGTNYEQYF; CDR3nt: TGCAGCGCTTTCGGGACTAACTACGAGCAGTACTTC
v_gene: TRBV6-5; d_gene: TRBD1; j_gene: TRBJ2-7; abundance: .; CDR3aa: CASSYGDRAPYEQYF; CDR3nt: TGTGCCAGCAGTTATGGGGACAGGGCCCCCTACGAGCAGTACTTC
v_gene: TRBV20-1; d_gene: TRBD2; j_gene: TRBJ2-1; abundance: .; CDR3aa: CSASFERGAPYNEQFF; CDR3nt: TGCAGTGCTAGTTTCGAGCGGGGGGCCCCCTACAATGAGCAGTTCTTC
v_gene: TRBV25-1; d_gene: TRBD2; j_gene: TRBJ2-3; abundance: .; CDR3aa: CASSEFGLAGATDTQYF; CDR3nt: TGTGCCAGCAGTGAATTCGGGCTAGCGGGAGCTACAGATACGCAGTATTTT
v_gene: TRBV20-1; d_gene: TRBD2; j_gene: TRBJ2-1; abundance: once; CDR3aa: CSARDLGLAGGGNEQFF; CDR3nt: TGCAGTGCTAGAGATTTGGGACTAGCGGGGGGCGGGAATGAGCAGTTCTTC